Presented here are 24 T cell receptor beta chains from one specimen sequenced in a study of blood T cell repertoires in COVID-19. Only in-frame clones appear in the TCRdb table, and some are missing; sequencing was by immunoSEQ multiplex PCR. The table has some 240,000 clones, 75% to 90% seen once; the top ten hold 2.5% to 4%. The sample taken for sequencing was PBMCs or T cells enriched from blood (not recorded which). Source of these receptors: a woman in her thirties or forties who had been exposed to COVID-19.

The V gene is TRBV7-2, the J gene TRBJ1-1; possible D gene TRBD1, 5 bases. This CDR3 is built from 13 residues. V shed 5 bases and J shed 11 bases, with 18 bases lying between them. Germline V gives CDR1 SGHTA, CDR2 FQGNSA. DNA for the CDR3: TGTGCCAGCAGCGCCTTCAGACAGTTTCCGGCTTTCTTT. It is translated as CASSAFRQFPAFF.

V is TRBV19 and J is TRBJ2-1; the match to TRBD1 covers 10 bases. The CDR3 length is 15 residues. After removal of 1 base from V and 8 bases from J, the junction contained 5 bases not matched to a gene. Germline V lookup: CDR1 LNHDA, CDR2 SQIVND (reference sequence). CDR3 DNA sequence: TGTGCCAGTAGTATAGGACAGGGGGCTGGGTATGAGCAGTTCTTC. It translates to CASSIGQGAGYEQFF.

The V call is TRBV7-9, the J call TRBJ2-1, with D maybe TRBD2 (5 bases). The CDR3 loop spans 16 amino acids. Trimming left V 5 bases short and J 6 bases short, with 20 bases between. Germline assignment: CDR1 SEHNR and CDR2 FQNEAQ (reference sequence). The DNA of the CDR3 is TGTGCCAGCAGCCGACTAACCCCCGGGTTCATCAATGAGCAGTTCTTC. It yields the protein CASSRLTPGFINEQFF.

This sequence joins TRBV30 and TRBJ1-6; D is possibly TRBD1 (5 bases). CDR3 length: 13 residues. Germline V gives CDR1 GTSNPN, CDR2 SVGIG (reference sequence). V was shortened by 0 bases and J by 9 bases, with 9 bases between the two germline ends. CDR3 sequence: CAWSVEGSSPLHF. For the CDR3, the DNA is TGTGCCTGGAGTGTGGAGGGGTCTTCACCCCTCCACTTT.

This clone was seen more than once but under ten times. The gene calls are TRBV6-6 and TRBJ1-1; TRBD1 is a possible D gene (6 bases). Germline V gene data show CDR1 as MNHNY and CDR2 as SVGAGI (reference sequence). Trimming cost V 2 bases and J 0 bases, with 10 bases left between them. The CDR3 sequence is 15 residues long. CDR3 residues: CASSYTDRMNTEAFF. As DNA, the CDR3 is TGTGCCAGCAGTTACACAGACAGGATGAACACTGAAGCTTTCTTT.

V usage is TRBV28 and J usage is TRBJ1-2, with a possible D match to TRBD1 (5 bases). Germline-derived CDR1 and CDR2 are MDHEN and SYDVKM. V dropped 3 bases and J dropped 10 bases, with 9 bases sitting between them. The CDR3 length is 11 residues. This CDR3 reads CASSLGHYYTF. As DNA, the CDR3 is TGTGCCAGCAGTTTGGGGCATTACTACACCTTC.

V gene TRBV4-1 combines with J gene TRBJ1-1, with 7 bases that match TRBD1. This CDR3 region has 14 residues. Trimming at V came to 1 base and at J to 3 bases, leaving 2 bases not matched to a gene. In germline, CDR1 is MGHRA, CDR2 YSYEKL. The CDR3 protein is CASSQAQGYTEAFF. DNA of the CDR3: TGCGCCAGCAGCCAAGCACAGGGGTACACTGAAGCTTTCTTT.

The V and J genes are TRBV21-1 and TRBJ2-3; the D segment call TRBD2 is taken from the table without a DNA check. TRBV21-1 is labeled a pseudogene. The CDR3 is 14 residues long. The CDR3 spells CASPRARSTDTQYF. Written as DNA, the CDR3 is TGTGCCAGCCCGCGGGCCCGGAGCACAGATACGCAGTATTTT.

The chain combines TRBV6-5 with TRBJ2-7, with a tentative D call TRBD2 (6 bases). The CDR3 spans 16 residues. Germline V CDR1 and CDR2: MNHEY, SVGAGI. The V end was cut by 4 bases, the J end by 0 bases, with 16 bases between. This chain's CDR3 is CASSSRARGSSYEQYV. For the CDR3, the DNA is TGTGCCAGCAGTTCTCGGGCCCGGGGGTCCTCCTACGAGCAGTACGTC.

The chain couples TRBV7-9 to TRBJ1-4; maybe TRBD1 (5 bases). Germline assignment: CDR1 SEHNR and CDR2 FQNEAQ (reference sequence). The ends were cut back, 5 bases at V and 2 bases at J, with 9 bases in the middle. This CDR3 spans 14 amino acids. CDR3 sequence reads: CASSLRQTNEKLFF. CDR3 DNA: TGTGCCAGCAGCCTCCGACAGACTAATGAAAAACTGTTTTTT.

The chain is built from TRBV6-2 or TRBV6-3 and TRBJ2-4, with no clear D. Trimming cost V 7 bases and J 3 bases, with 19 bases left between them. Germline CDR1 and CDR2: MNHEY and SVGEGT. The CDR3 is made up of 16 amino acids. The CDR3 DNA follows: TGTGCCAGCAACCCACCCGGTAAGCCCGGCAAAAACATTCAGTACTTC. Its translation is CASNPPGKPGKNIQYF.

Only a few counts were recorded for this clone. This sequence joins TRBV5-1 and TRBJ2-1, with D unclear. This CDR3 comprises 16 residues. Germline CDR1 and CDR2: SGHRS and YFSETQ. With 0 bases removed from V and 6 bases from J, the gap between germline ends came to 16 bases. Written as DNA, the CDR3 is TGCGCCAGCAGCTTGGAAGGTGGTCACTCTAGCAATGAGCAGTTCTTC. Its translation is CASSLEGGHSSNEQFF.

The chain joins TRBV11-2 to TRBJ1-6, with a weak D call TRBD1 (6 bases). Germline values: CDR1 SGHAT, CDR2 FQNNGV. The CDR3 consists of 14 residues. The V and J ends lost 3 bases and 6 bases respectively, with 9 bases between them. This CDR3 reads CASSFGQLNSPLHF. For the CDR3, the DNA is TGTGCCAGCAGCTTCGGACAGCTTAATTCACCCCTCCACTTT. The full variable domain, its missing parts supplied by reference TRBV11-2 and TRBJ1-6, is EAGVAQSPRYKIIEKRQSVAFWCNPISGHATLYWYQQILGQGPKLLIQFQNNGVVDDSQLPKDRFSAERLKGVDSTLKIQPAKLEDSAVYLCASSFGQLNSPLHFGNGTRLTVT.

CDR3 amino acids: CASSPGGTYEQYV. The CDR3 DNA reads TGTGCCAGCTCACCAGGGGGGACCTACGAGCAGTACGTC. The V call is TRBV18, the J call TRBJ2-7, with D perhaps matching TRBD2 (6 bases). CDR3 size: 13 residues. The germline V and J ends were trimmed by 2 bases and 2 bases, with 7 bases remaining between them. The germline V gene encodes CDR1 KGHSH and CDR2 LQKENI.

The V and J genes are TRBV19 and TRBJ1-5; D gene unclear. The CDR3 has 16 amino acids. CDR1 is LNHDA and CDR2 is SQIVND in the germline V gene (reference sequence). V lost 5 bases, J lost 4 bases, and 18 bases lay in between. The CDR3: CASSSRLPGSNQPQHF. In DNA, the CDR3 is TGTGCCAGTAGTTCGCGATTGCCAGGTTCAAATCAGCCCCAGCATTTT.

V usage is TRBV2 and J usage is TRBJ1-2; D is possibly TRBD1 (6 bases). This CDR3 has 16 residues. The V end lost 6 bases, the J end lost 2 bases, and 19 bases lay between the germline ends. CDR1 and CDR2 (germline): SNHLY, FYNNEI. The CDR3 loop is CASREGHSGGNYGYTF. For the CDR3, the DNA is TGTGCCAGCAGGGAGGGTCATTCGGGGGGCAACTATGGCTACACCTTC.

This clone was seen a few times. Written as DNA, the CDR3 is TGTGCCAGTAGTATTCCAGGGGATTACACTGAAGCTTTCTTT. Protein: CASSIPGDYTEAFF. The V and J genes are TRBV19 and TRBJ1-1, with D possibly TRBD1 on 6 matching bases. The CDR3 totals 14 residues. V was cut by 3 bases and J by 3 bases, with 11 bases left in between. The germline CDR1 and CDR2 sequences are LNHDA and SQIVND (reference sequence).

V is TRBV7-3 and J is TRBJ2-3; D might be TRBD2 (6 bases). Germline assignment: CDR1 SGHTA and CDR2 FQGTGA. The CDR3 loop spans 19 amino acids. V lost 0 bases and J lost 1, with 20 bases in between. The CDR3 nucleotides read TGTGCCAGCAGCTTAACGGCATCGTTGGGGCCTAGCGGCACAGATACGCAGTATTTT. Residues: CASSLTASLGPSGTDTQYF.

Notes on this clone: Other nucleotide sequences from this sample produce the same CDR3. This chain links TRBV11-3 with TRBJ2-7; D might be TRBD1 (6 bases). Germline loops: CDR1 SGHNT, CDR2 YENEEA. This CDR3 comprises 14 residues. V gave up 0 bases and J gave up 1 base, with 7 bases separating them. Here the CDR3 DNA reads TGTGCCAGCAGCTTAGACAGGGGTTCCTACGAGCAGTACGTC. Translating gives CASSLDRGSYEQYV.

The chain joins TRBV30 to TRBJ1-1, with TRBD1 matching over 10 bases. Germline trimming cut 3 bases from V and 4 bases from J; bases unmatched to any gene: 2. The length of the CDR3 is 13 residues. The germline CDR1 and CDR2 sequences are GTSNPN and SVGIG (reference sequence). The DNA for the CDR3 is TGTGCCTGGAGGGACAGGGGGATCACTGAAGCTTTCTTT. Protein sequence: CAWRDRGITEAFF.

The chain employs TRBV18 and TRBJ2-7; a weak D match, TRBD2 (5 bases). V lost 1 base and J 0 bases, leaving 13 bases between the germline ends. From germline, CDR1 is KGHSH and CDR2 LQKENI. The CDR3 runs 16 residues. The CDR3 coding sequence is TGTGCCAGCTCACCACGTGGAGTGGGGAGCTCCTACGAGCAGTACGTC. This codes for CASSPRGVGSSYEQYV.

J is TRBJ1-2 and V is TRBV6-1; no clear D. The CDR3 loop spans 13 amino acids. With 3 bases removed from V and 1 base from J, the gap between germline ends came to 6 bases. Per germline, CDR1 MNHNS and CDR2 SASEGT. The CDR3 loop reads CASSDGLNYGYTF. The CDR3 bases are TGTGCCAGCAGTGATGGCCTTAACTATGGCTACACCTTC.

The chain is built from TRBV24-1 and TRBJ1-4, with D unresolved. Germline CDR1 and CDR2: KGHDR and SFDVKD. With 3 bases removed from V and 8 bases from J, the gap between germline ends came to 18 bases. The CDR3 runs to 16 residues. The CDR3 DNA sequence: TGTGCCACCAGTGATAACCAGGCTAACCCAAAAGAAAAACTGTTTTTT. Translated, it gives CATSDNQANPKEKLFF.

The J gene is TRBJ1-4, the V gene TRBV5-1; tentatively, D is TRBD1 (5 bases). V shed 3 bases and J shed 6 bases, with 12 bases lying between them. The CDR3 sequence is 14 residues long. CDR1 and CDR2 (germline): SGHRS, YFSETQ. CDR3: CASSSGRPDEKLFF. The CDR3 region has the DNA TGCGCCAGCAGCTCAGGGCGTCCGGATGAAAAACTGTTTTTT.